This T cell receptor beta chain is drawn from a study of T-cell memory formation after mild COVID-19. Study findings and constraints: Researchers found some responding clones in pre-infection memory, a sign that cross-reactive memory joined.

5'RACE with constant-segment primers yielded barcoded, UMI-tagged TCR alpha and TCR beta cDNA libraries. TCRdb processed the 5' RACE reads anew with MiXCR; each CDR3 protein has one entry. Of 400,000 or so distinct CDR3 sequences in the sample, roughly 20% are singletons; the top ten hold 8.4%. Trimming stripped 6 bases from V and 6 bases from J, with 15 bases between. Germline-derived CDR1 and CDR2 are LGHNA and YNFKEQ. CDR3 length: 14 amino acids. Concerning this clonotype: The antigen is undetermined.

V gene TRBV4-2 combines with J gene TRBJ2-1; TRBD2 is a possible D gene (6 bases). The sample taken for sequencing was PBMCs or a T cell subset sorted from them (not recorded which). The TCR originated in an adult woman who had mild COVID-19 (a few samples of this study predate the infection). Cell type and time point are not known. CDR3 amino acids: CASSMAGLSNEQFF. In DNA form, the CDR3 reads TGTGCCAGCAGTATGGCTGGACTAAGCAATGAGCAGTTCTTC.